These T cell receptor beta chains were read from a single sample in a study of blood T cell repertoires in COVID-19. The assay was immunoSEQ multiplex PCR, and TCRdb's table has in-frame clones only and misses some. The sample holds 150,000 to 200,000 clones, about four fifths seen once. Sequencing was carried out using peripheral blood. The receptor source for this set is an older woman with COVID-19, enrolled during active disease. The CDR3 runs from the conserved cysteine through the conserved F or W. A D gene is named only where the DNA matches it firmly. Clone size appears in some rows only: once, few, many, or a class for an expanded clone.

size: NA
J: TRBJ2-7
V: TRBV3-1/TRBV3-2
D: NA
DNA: TGTGCCAGCAGCCCCAGTGGGCCACAAGAGCAGTACTTC
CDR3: CASSPSGPQEQYF

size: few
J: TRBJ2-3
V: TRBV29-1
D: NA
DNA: TGCAGCGTGGACAGAACAGATACGCAGTATTTT
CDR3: CSVDRTDTQYF

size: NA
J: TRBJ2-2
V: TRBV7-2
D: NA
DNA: TGTGCCAGCAGCTTAGGGACTTCATTAGGGGAGCTGTTTTTT
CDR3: CASSLGTSLGELFF

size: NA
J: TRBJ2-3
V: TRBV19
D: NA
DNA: TGTGCCAGTAGCCCGCCCCGGGGGACAGTGGGCACAGATACGCAGTATTTT
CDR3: CASSPPRGTVGTDTQYF

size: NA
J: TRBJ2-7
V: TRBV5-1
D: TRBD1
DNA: TGCGCCAGCAGCCGAGGCACCGGGACAGGGGGTAGGTACGAGCAGTACTTC
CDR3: CASSRGTGTGGRYEQYF

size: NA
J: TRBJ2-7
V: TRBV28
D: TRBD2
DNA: TGTGCCAGCAGTTTTGCTAGCGGAACTTACGAGCAGTACTTC
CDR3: CASSFASGTYEQYF

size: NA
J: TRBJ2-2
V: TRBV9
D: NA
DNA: TGTGCCAGCAGCACGCACAGGGAAAGTTTCGCCGGGGAGCTGTTTTTT
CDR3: CASSTHRESFAGELFF

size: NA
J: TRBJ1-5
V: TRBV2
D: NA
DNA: TGTGCCAGAGAACAGGGACGACAGCCCCAGCATTTT
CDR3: CAREQGRQPQHF

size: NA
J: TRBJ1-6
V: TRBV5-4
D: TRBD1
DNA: TGTGCCAGCAGCTTGGTCCAGGGGGTAGATTCACCCCTCCACTTT
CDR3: CASSLVQGVDSPLHF

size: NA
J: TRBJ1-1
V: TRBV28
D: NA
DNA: TGTGCCAGCAGTTTGAGGGTATCTAGTACTGAAGCTTTCTTT
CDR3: CASSLRVSSTEAFF

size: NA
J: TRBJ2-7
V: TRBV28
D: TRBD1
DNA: TGTGCCACATGCCGGGACAGGGGAAGCGAGCAGTACTTC
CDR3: CATCRDRGSEQYF

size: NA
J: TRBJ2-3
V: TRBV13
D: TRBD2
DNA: TGTGCCAGCAGCATAAGACTAGCGGGATTCACAGATACGCAGTATTTT
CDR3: CASSIRLAGFTDTQYF

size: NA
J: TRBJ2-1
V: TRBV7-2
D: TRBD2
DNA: TGTGCCAGCAGCTTAGGGCTAGCGGGGAGCTCCTACAATGAGCAGTTCTTC
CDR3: CASSLGLAGSSYNEQFF

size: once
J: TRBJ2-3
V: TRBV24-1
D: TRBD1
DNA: TGTGCCACCAGTGATTTTGGGTCTCGAGGACAGGGCGCAGATACGCAGTATTTT
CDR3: CATSDFGSRGQGADTQYF

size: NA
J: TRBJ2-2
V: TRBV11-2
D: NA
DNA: TGTGCCAGCAGCTTAGAACGGGTCAGGGCGGATTTCACCGGGGAGCTGTTTTTT
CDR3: CASSLERVRADFTGELFF

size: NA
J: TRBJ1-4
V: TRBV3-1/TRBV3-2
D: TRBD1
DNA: TGTGCCAGCAGCCATCTAACCTCGAGAGAGGGTGGGACAGAACTGTTTTTT
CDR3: CASSHLTSREGGTELFF

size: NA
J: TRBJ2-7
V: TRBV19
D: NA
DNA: TGTGCCAGTAGTTCGGGACTGCGCCTGGAGCAGTACTTC
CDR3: CASSSGLRLEQYF

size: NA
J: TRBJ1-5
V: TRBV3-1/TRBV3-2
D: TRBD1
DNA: TGTGCCAGCAGCCCCTCCGGGACAGGGTCTAATCAGCCCCAGCATTTT
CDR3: CASSPSGTGSNQPQHF

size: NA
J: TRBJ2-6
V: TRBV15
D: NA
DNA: TGTGCCACCAGCACCCAGACTGGGGCCAACGTCCTGACTTTC
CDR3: CATSTQTGANVLTF

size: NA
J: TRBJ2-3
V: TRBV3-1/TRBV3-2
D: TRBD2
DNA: TGTGCCAGCAGCCAAGATAGAATAGCGGGGAGAGAAGATAGCACAGATACGCAGTATTTT
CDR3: CASSQDRIAGREDSTDTQYF

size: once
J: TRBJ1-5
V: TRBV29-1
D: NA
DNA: TGCAGCGTTACAGGGCCCAATCAGCCCCAGCATTTT
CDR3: CSVTGPNQPQHF

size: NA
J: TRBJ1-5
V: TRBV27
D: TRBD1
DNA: TGTGCCAGCAGTTTATACAGGGGAGGTCAGCCCCAGCATTTT
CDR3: CASSLYRGGQPQHF

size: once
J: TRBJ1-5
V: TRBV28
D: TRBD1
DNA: TGTGCCAGCAGTAAACCCCCGGGACAGGGGAATCAGCCCCAGCATTTT
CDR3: CASSKPPGQGNQPQHF

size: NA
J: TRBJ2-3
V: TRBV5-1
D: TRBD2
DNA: TGCGCCAGCAGCTCCCTAGCGGCCTCAGATACGCAGTATTTT
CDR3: CASSSLAASDTQYF

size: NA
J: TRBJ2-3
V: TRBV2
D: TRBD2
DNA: TGTGCCAGCAGTGGGTTGGCTAGCGGGTGGGGTTTCACAGATACGCAGTATTTT
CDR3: CASSGLASGWGFTDTQYF

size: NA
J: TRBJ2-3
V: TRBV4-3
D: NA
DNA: TGCGCCAGCAGCCAAGACACAGACACAGATACGCAGTATTTT
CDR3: CASSQDTDTDTQYF

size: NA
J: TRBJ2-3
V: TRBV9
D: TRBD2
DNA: TGTGCCAGCAGCGTCCTAAGCGGGGGGCCATGGCAGGAAGATACGCAGTATTTT
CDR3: CASSVLSGGPWQEDTQYF

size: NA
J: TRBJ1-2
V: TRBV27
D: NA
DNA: TGTGCCAGCAGGGCCGGGACAACGAACTATGGCTACACCTTC
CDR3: CASRAGTTNYGYTF

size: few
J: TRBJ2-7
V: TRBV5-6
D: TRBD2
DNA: TGTGCCAGCAGCTTGGGCTTGGGAGCGGGAGACTCCTACGAGCAGTACTTC
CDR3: CASSLGLGAGDSYEQYF

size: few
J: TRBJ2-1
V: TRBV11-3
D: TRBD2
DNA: TGTGCCAGCAGCCCACATCACGATCTGCGGGGGGGCTACAATGAGCAGTTCTTC
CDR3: CASSPHHDLRGGYNEQFF

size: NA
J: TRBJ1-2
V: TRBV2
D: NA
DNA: TGTGCCAGCAGTCGGAGAAACTATGGCTACACCTTC
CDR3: CASSRRNYGYTF

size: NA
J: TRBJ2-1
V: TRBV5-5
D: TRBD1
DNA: TGTGCCAGCAGCTTGGGGACAGGGGGGGAGTTCTTC
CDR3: CASSLGTGGEFF

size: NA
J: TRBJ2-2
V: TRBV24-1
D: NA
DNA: TGTGCCACCAGTGATTTTGCGTCGAACACCGGGGAGCTGTTTTTT
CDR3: CATSDFASNTGELFF

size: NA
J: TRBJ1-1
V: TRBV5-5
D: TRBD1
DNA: TGTGCCAGCAGCTCCAAGACAGGGGGCGGGGGCACTGAAGCTTTCTTT
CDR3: CASSSKTGGGGTEAFF

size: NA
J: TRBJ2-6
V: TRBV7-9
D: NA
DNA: TGTGCCAGCAGCTTAGCGCAGGGGGCCAACGTCCTGACTTTC
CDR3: CASSLAQGANVLTF

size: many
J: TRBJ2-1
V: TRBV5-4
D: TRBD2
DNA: TGTGCCAGCAGCATGACTAGCGGGAGAGATTATGAGCAGTTCTTC
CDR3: CASSMTSGRDYEQFF

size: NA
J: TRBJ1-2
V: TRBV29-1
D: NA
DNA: TGCAGCGTTGGAGAGCCTCAGGGGTATGGCTACACCTTC
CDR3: CSVGEPQGYGYTF

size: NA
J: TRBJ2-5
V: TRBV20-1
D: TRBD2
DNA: TGCAGTGCTAGTAGAAAACTAGCGGGAGGGCGGGAGACCCAGTACTTC
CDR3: CSASRKLAGGRETQYF

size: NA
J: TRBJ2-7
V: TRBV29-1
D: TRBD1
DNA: TGCAGCGCGGGACAGGGAGGGAGCGAGCAGTACTTC
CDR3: CSAGQGGSEQYF

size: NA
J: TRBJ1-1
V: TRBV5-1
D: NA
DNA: TGCGCCAGCAGCTATACAGGGCCGAACACTGAAGCTTTCTTT
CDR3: CASSYTGPNTEAFF

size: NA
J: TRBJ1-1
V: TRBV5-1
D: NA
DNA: TGCGCCAGCACCGCCCAAACAGGGATCAACACTGAAGCTTTCTTT
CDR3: CASTAQTGINTEAFF

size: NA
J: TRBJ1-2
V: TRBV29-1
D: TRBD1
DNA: TGCAGCGTTGAAGGGGGACAGGGGGCCAATGGCTACACCTTC
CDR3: CSVEGGQGANGYTF

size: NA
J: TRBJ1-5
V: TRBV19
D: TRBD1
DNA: TGTGCCAGTAGTCCAAAACCGGGACAGGGGTGGCAGCCCCAGCATTTT
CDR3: CASSPKPGQGWQPQHF

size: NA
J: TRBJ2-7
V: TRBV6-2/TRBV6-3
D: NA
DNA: TGTGCCAGCAGTACTCATGCACCCTACGAGCAGTACTTC
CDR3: CASSTHAPYEQYF

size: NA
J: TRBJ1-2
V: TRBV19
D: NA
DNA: TGTGCCAGTAGTTTCCCAGGGAGGAGTTTCTATGGCTACACCTTC
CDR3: CASSFPGRSFYGYTF

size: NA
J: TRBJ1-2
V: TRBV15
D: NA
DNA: TGTGCCACCAGCAGAGGGACATTTAGTGGCTACACCTTC
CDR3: CATSRGTFSGYTF

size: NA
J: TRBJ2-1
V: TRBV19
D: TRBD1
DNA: TGTGCCAGTAGTATAAGGGACAGGGACGCTCAGCAGTTCTTC
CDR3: CASSIRDRDAQQFF

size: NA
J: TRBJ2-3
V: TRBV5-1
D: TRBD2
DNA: TGCGCCAGCAGCGTGGACGGGAGGGTCTACACAGATACGCAGTATTTT
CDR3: CASSVDGRVYTDTQYF

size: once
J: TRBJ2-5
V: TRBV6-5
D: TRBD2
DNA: TGTGCCAGCAGTTACTCCCGGGGGGAACAAGAGACCCAGTACTTC
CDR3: CASSYSRGEQETQYF

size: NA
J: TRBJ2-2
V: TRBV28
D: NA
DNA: TGTGCCAGCAGTCTGGTCAGCACCGGGGAGCTGTTTTTT
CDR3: CASSLVSTGELFF

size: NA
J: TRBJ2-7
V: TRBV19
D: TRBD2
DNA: TGTGCCAGTAGTATCTCCTGGGGAGGGCTTTCCTACGAGCAGTACTTC
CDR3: CASSISWGGLSYEQYF

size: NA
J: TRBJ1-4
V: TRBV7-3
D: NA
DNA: TGTGCCAGCAGGGATCACGGGGCAACTAATGAAAAACTGTTTTTT
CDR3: CASRDHGATNEKLFF

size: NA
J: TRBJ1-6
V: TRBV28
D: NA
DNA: TGTGCCAGCAGTCCCCGGGGAGCACATTCACCCCTCCACTTT
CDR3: CASSPRGAHSPLHF

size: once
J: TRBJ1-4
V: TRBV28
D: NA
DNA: TGTGCCAGCAGTTTGAGGCAGGGGTCGGGAAAACTGTTTTTT
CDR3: CASSLRQGSGKLFF

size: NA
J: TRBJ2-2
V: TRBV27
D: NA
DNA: TGTGCCAGCAGTTTGGAGGGCCAGGCGAACACCGGGGAGCTGTTTTTT
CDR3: CASSLEGQANTGELFF